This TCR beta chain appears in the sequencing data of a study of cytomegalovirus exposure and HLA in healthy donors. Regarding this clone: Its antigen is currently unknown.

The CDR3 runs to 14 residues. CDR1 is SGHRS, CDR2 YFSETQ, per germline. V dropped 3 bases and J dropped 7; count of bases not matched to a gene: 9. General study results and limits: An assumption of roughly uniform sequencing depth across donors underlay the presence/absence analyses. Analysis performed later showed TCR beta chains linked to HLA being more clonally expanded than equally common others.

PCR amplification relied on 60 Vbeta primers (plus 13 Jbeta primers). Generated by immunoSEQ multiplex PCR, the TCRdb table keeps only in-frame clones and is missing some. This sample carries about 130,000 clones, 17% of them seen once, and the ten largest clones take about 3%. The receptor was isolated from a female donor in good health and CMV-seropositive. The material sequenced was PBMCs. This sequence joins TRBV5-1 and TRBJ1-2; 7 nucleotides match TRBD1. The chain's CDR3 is CASSSFRGNVGYTF. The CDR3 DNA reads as TGCGCCAGCAGCTCATTCAGGGGGAATGTTGGCTACACCTTC.